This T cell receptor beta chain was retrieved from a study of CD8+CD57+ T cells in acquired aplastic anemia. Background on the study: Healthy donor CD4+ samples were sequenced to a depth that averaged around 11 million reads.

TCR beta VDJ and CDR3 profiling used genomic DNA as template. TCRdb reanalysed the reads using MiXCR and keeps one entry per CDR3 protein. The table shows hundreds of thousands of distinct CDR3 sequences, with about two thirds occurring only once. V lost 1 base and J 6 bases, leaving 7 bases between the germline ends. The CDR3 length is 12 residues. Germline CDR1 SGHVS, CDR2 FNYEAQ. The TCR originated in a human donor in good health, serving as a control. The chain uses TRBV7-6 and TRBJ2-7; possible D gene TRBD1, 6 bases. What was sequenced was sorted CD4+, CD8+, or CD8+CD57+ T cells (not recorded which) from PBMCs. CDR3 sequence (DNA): TGTGCCAGCAGCTTAGGACAGGTCGAGCAGTACTTC. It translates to CASSLGQVEQYF.